This TCR beta chain was captured in a study of blood T cell repertoires in COVID-19. On the study more broadly: The study drew acute and convalescent COVID-19 samples from the United States, Italy and Spain.

Per germline, CDR1 SGDLS and CDR2 YYNGEE. Trimming removed 4 bases from V and 3 bases from J; junction bases left unmatched: 7. The CDR3 loop spans 15 amino acids. Using immunoSEQ multiplex PCR, the repertoire was profiled, and TCRdb retains in-frame clones only, with some absent. The sample yields 250,000 to 350,000 clones, approximately 90% seen once. Participant ages covered about 18 to 95 years across 24 US areas. J is TRBJ2-3 and V is TRBV9; 8 bases agree with TRBD2. Sequenced material: PBMCs or T cells enriched from blood (not recorded which). This TCR was sampled from a woman aged 55-70 years in a cohort exposed to, infected with or recovered from COVID-19 (not recorded which). In DNA, the CDR3 is TGTGCCAGCAGCCGGGACGGGAGGGCTACAGATACGCAGTATTTT. Its protein product is CASSRDGRATDTQYF.